This T cell receptor beta chain was sequenced for a study of technical replicates of blood from a few donors. Profiling relied on immunoSEQ multiplex PCR, and the TCRdb table lists in-frame clones only, not all of them. The table records under 90,000 clones, about 94% of them present only once. Germline CDR1 SEHNR, CDR2 FQNEAQ (reference sequence). The CDR3 totals 18 residues. Losses at the gene ends were 5 bases for V and 7 bases for J; bases not matched to a gene: 20. The receptor's source is a human donor in good health. The sequenced sample consisted of T cells isolated from PBMCs. The V gene is TRBV7-9, the J gene TRBJ2-1, with 7 bases lining up with TRBD2. The CDR3 bases are TGTGCCAGCAGCCCCGAGGATTGGGGAGGGCCTTTAGAAAATGAGCAGTTCTTC. Amino acids: CASSPEDWGGPLENEQFF.